The clone carrying this TCR beta chain occurred many times. These data belong to a study of identical twins. The CDR3 covers 14 residues. The V and J ends lost 3 bases and 4 bases, in that order; junction bases with no gene match: 7. From germline, CDR1 is DFQATT and CDR2 SNEGSKA (reference sequence). TCRdb called the 5' RACE reads again in MiXCR, with one record for every CDR3 protein. Among roughly 250,000 distinct CDR3 sequences listed, more than 12% were seen once. Material: memory (CD45RO+) T cells sorted from blood. The chain links TRBV20-1 to TRBJ2-5; TRBD1 matches at 8 bases. This TCR derives from a woman aged 18-35 years in good health. The CDR3 is CSARKQGVRETQYF. The CDR3 nucleotides are TGCAGTGCTAGGAAACAGGGGGTGCGAGAGACCCAGTACTTC.